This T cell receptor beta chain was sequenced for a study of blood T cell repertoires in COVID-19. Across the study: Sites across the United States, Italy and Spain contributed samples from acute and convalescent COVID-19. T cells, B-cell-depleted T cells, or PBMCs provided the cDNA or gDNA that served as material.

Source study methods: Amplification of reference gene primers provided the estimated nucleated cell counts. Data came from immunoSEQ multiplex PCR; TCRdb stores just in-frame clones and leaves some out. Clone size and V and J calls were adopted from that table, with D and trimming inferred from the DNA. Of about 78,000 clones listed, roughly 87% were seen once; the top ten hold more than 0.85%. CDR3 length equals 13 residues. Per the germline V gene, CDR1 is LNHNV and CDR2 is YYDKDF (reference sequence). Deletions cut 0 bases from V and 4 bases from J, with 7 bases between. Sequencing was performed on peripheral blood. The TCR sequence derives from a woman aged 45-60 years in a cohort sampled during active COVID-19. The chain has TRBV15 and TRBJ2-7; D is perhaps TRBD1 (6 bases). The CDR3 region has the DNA TGTGCCACCAGCAGAGACAGGGGTTACGAGCAGTACTTC. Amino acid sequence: CATSRDRGYEQYF.